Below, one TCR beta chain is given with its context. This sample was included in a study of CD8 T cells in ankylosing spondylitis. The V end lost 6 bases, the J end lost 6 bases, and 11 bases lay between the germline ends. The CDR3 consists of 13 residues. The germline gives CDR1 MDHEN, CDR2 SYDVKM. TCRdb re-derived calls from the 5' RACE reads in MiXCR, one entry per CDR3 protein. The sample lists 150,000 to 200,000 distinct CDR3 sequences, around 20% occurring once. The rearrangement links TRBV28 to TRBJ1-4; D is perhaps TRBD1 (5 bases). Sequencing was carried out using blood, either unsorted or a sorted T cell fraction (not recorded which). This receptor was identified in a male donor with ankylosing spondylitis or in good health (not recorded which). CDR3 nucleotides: TGTGCCAGCAGCCTGACAGCAGATGAAAAACTGTTTTTT. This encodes CASSLTADEKLFF. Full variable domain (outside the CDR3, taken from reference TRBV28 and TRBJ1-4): DVKVTQSSRYLVKRTGEKVFLECVQDMDHENMFWYRQDPGLGLRLIYFSYDVKMKEKGDIPEGYSVSREKKERFSLILESASTNQTSMYLCASSLTADEKLFFGSGTQLSVL.